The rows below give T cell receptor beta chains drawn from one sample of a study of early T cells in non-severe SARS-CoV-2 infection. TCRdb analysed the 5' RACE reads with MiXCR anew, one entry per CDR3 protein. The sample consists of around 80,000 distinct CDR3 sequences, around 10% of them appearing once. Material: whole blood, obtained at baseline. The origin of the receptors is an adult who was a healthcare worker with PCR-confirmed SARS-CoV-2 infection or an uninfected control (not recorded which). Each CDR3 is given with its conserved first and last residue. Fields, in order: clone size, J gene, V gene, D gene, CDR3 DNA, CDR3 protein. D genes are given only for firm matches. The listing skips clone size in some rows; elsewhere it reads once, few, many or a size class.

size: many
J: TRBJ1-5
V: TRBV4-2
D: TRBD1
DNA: TGTGCCAGCAGCCAAGCACAGGGGGCTCAGCCCCAGCATTTT
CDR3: CASSQAQGAQPQHF

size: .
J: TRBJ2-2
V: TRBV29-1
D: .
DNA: TGCAGCGTTGTGAGGGGAGCACACACCGGGGAGCTGTTTTTT
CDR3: CSVVRGAHTGELFF

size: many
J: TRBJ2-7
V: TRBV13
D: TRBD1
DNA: TGTGCCACCCAGGTCGGGACAGGGTCCTACGAGCAGTACTTC
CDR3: CATQVGTGSYEQYF

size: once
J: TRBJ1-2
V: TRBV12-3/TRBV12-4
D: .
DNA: TGTGCCAGCAGTCCCCAGACAGAAGGTTATGGCTACACCTTC
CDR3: CASSPQTEGYGYTF

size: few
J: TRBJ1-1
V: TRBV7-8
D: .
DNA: TGTGCCAGCAGCTTGGGACTACAGCATGGGGTTCCTGAAGCTTTCTTT
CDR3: CASSLGLQHGVPEAFF

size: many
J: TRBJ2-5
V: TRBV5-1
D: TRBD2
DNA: TGCGCCAGCAGCTTCGGGATCGAGCGGGGGCGGGGTGAGACCCAGTACTTC
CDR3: CASSFGIERGRGETQYF

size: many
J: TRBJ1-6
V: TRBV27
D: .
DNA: TGTGCCAGCAGATGGGGGCAGGTGCCCAATTCACCCCTCCACTTT
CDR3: CASRWGQVPNSPLHF

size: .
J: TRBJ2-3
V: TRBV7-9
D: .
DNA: TGTGCCAGCAGCTTACAACAGGGCACAGATACGCAGTATTTT
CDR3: CASSLQQGTDTQYF

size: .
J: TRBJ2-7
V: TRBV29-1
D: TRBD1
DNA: TGCAGCGTTGTACAGGGGGCGGAGCAGTACTTC
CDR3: CSVVQGAEQYF

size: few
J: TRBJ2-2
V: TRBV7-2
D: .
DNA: TGTGCCAGCAGCCGGCGGGGCGGGGCGAACACCGGGGAGCTGTTTTTT
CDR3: CASSRRGGANTGELFF

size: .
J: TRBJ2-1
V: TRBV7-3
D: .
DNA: TGTGCCAGCAGCACGCATTCCGGAAATGAGCAGTTCTTC
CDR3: CASSTHSGNEQFF

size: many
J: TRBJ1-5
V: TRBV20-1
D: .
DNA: TGCAGTGCTCCCCGATTGGGGGGATCCAATCAGCCCCAGCATTTT
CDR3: CSAPRLGGSNQPQHF

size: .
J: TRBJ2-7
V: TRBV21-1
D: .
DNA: TGTGCCAGCAGCTCCCCGGGACAGGGAGCTTTATACGAGCAGTACTTC
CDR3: CASSSPGQGALYEQYF

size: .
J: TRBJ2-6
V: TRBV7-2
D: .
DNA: TGTGCCAGCAGCTTAGGGCGTAGGCCCCGCTCTGGGGCCAACGTCCTGACTTTC
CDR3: CASSLGRRPRSGANVLTF

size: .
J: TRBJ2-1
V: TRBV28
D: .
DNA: TGTGCCAGCAGTTTTTCGACTAGCAATGAGCAGTTCTTC
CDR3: CASSFSTSNEQFF

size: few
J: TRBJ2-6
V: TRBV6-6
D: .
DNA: TGTGCCAGCAGTTACTCGGTCCTCTCCGGGGCCAACGTCCTGACTTTC
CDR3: CASSYSVLSGANVLTF

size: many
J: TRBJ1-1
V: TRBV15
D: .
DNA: TGTGCCACCAGTACCCGACAGGCGCTCGCTGAAGCTTTCTTT
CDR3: CATSTRQALAEAFF

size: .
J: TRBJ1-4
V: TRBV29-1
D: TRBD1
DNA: TGCAGCGTTGCCGGGACAGGCCAAAATGAAAAACTGTTTTTT
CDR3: CSVAGTGQNEKLFF

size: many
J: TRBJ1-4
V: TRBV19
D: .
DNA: TGTGCCGGAATCCCGGGACGCGAAAAACTGTTTTTT
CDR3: CAGIPGREKLFF

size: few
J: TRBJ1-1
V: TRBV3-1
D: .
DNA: TGTGCCAGCAGCCAACGGAGGGGGTTTCTAGCTTTCTTT
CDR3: CASSQRRGFLAFF

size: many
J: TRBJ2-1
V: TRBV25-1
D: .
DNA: TGTGCCAGCAGTGAGATGGCGGCGTCCTCGAGCTCCTACAATGAGCAGTTCTTC
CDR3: CASSEMAASSSSYNEQFF